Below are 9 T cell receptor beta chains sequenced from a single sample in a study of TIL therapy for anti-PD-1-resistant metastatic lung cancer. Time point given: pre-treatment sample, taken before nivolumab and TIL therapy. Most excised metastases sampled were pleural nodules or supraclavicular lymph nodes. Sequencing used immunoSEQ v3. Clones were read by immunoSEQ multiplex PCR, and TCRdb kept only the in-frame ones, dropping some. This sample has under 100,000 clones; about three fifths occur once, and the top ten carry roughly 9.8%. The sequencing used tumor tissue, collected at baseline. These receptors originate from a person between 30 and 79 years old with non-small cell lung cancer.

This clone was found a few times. The CDR3 DNA sequence: TGTGCCAGCAGTTCAAGGGACTTAGCTTCGACGCAGTATTTT. It yields the protein CASSSRDLASTQYF. This chain uses TRBV28 with TRBJ2-3, with a possible D match to TRBD2 (6 bases). The germline V gene encodes CDR1 MDHEN and CDR2 SYDVKM. The V and J ends lost 4 bases and 9 bases respectively, with 17 bases between them. The CDR3 extends over 14 amino acids.

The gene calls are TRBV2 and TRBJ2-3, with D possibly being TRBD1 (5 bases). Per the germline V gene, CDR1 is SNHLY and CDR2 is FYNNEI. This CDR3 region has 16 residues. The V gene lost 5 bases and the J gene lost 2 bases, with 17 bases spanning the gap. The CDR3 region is CASSLSPTENTDTQYF. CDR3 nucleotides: TGTGCCAGCAGTCTCTCCCCGACAGAGAACACAGATACGCAGTATTTT.

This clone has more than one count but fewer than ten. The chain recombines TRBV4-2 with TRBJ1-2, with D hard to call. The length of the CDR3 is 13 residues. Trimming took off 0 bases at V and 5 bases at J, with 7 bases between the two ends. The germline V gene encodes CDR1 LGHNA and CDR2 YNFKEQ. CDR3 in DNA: TGTGCCAGCAGCCAAGATCCCCTATATGGCTACACCTTC. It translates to CASSQDPLYGYTF.

CDR3 protein: CASSTGEGEQFF. CDR3 nucleotide sequence: TGTGCCAGCAGCACGGGGGAAGGGGAGCAGTTCTTC. The rearrangement links TRBV6-6 to TRBJ2-1, with D tentatively TRBD2 (6 bases). CDR3 length equals 12 residues. CDR1 is MNHNY and CDR2 is SVGAGI in the germline V gene (reference sequence). V dropped 6 bases and J dropped 10 bases, with 13 bases sitting between them.

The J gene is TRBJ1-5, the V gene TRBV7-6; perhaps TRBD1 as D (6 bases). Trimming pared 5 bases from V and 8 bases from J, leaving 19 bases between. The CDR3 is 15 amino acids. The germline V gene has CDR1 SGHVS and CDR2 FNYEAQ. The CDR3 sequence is CASSAREGVGEPQHF. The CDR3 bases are TGTGCCAGCAGCGCCAGAGAGGGGGTTGGGGAGCCCCAGCATTTT.

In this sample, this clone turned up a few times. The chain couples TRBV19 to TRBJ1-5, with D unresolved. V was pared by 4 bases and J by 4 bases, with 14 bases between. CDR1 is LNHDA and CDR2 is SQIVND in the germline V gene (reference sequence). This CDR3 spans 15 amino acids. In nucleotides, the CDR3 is TGTGCCAGTAGTACCCTGACTGGGTTTAATCAGCCCCAGCATTTT. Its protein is CASSTLTGFNQPQHF.

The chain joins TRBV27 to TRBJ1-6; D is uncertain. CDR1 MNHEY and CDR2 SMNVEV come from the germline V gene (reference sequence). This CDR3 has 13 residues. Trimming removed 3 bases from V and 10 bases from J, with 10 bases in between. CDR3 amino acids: CASSFAHLSPLHF. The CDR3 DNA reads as TGTGCCAGCAGTTTTGCTCACCTCTCACCCCTCCACTTT.

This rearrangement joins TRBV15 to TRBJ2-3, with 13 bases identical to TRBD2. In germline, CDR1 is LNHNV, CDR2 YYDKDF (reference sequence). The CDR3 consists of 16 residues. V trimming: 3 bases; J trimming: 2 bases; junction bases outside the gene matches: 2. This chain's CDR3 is CATSRGTSGNTDTQYF. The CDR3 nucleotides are TGTGCCACCAGCAGGGGGACTAGCGGGAACACAGATACGCAGTATTTT.

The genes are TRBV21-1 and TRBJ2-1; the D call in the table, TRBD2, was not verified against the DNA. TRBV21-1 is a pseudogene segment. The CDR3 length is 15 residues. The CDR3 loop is CASTWTSGRANEQFF. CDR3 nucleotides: TGTGCCAGCACCTGGACTAGCGGGAGGGCCAATGAGCAGTTCTTC.